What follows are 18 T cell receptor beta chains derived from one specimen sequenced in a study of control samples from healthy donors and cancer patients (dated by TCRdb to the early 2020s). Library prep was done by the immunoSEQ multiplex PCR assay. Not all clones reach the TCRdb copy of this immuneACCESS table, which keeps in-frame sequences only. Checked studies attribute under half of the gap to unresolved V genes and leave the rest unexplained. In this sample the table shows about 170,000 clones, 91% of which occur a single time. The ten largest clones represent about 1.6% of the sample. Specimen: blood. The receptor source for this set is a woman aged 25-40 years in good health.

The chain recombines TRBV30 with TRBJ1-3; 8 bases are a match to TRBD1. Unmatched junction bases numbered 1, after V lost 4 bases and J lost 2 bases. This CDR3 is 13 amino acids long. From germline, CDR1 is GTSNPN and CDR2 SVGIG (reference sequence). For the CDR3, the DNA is TGTGCCTGGAAACAGGGGGCTGGAAACACCATATATTTT. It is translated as CAWKQGAGNTIYF.

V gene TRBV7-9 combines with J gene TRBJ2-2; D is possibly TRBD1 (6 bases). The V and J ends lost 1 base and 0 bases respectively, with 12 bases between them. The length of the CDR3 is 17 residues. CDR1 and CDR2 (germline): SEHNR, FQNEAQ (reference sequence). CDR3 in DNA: TGTGCCAGCAGCTTAGGGGGTCAGGGGCCGAACACCGGGGAGCTGTTTTTT. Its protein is CASSLGGQGPNTGELFF.

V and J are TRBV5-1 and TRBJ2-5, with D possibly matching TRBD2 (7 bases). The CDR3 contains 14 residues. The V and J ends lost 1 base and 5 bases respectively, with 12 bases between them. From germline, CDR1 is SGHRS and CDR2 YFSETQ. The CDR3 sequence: CASSLMGGPETQYF. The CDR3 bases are TGCGCCAGCAGCTTGATGGGGGGGCCGGAGACCCAGTACTTC.

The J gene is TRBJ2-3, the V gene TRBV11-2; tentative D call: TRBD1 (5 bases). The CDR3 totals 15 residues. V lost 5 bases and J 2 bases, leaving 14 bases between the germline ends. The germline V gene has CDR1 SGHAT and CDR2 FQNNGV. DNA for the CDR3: TGTGCCAGCAGCCCAAGATTGGGGCACACAGATACGCAGTATTTT. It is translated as CASSPRLGHTDTQYF.

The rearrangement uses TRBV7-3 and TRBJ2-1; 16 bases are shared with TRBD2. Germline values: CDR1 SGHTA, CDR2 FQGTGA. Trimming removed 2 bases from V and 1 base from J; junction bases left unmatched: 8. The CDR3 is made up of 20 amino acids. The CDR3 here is CASSLSPGLAGGPSYNEQFF. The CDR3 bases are TGTGCCAGCAGCTTATCACCGGGACTAGCGGGAGGGCCGTCCTACAATGAGCAGTTCTTC.

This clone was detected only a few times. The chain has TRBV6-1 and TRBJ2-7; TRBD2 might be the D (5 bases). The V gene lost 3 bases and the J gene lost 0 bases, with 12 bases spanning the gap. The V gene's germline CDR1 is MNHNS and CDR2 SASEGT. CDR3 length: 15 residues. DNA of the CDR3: TGTGCCAGCAGTGAGGTAGCGCTTAGCTCCTACGAGCAGTACTTC. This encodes CASSEVALSSYEQYF.

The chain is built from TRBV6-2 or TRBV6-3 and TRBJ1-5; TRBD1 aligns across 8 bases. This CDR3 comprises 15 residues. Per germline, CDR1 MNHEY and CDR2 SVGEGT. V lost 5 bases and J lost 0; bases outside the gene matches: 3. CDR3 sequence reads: CASSKDRGSNQPQHF. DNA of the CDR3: TGTGCCAGCAGTAAAGACAGGGGTAGCAATCAGCCCCAGCATTTT.

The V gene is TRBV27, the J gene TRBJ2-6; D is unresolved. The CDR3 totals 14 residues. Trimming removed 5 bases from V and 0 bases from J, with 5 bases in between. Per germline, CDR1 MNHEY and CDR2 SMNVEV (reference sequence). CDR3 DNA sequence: TGTGCCAGCAGTGAACTCTCTGGGGCCAACGTCCTGACTTTC. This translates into CASSELSGANVLTF.

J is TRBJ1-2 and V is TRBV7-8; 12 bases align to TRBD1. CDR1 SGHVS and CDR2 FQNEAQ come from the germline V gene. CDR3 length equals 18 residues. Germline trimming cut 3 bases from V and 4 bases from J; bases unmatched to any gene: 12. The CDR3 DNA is TGTGCCAGCAGCTTGGGGAATCCGGGACAGGGGGCTCTCTATGGCTACACCTTC. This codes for CASSLGNPGQGALYGYTF.

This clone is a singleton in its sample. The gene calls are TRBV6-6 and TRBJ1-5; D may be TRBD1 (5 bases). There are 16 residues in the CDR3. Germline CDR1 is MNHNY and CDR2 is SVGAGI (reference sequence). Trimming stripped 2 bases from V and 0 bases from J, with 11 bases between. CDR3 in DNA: TGTGCCAGCAGTTACAGGGGCCCCTATAGCAATCAGCCCCAGCATTTT. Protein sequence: CASSYRGPYSNQPQHF.

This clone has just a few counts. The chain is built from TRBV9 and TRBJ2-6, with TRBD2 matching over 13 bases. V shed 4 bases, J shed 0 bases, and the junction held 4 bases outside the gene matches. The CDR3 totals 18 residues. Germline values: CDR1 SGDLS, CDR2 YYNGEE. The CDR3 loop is CASSPGTSGTSGANVLTF. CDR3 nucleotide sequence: TGTGCCAGCAGCCCGGGGACTAGCGGGACCTCTGGGGCCAACGTCCTGACTTTC.

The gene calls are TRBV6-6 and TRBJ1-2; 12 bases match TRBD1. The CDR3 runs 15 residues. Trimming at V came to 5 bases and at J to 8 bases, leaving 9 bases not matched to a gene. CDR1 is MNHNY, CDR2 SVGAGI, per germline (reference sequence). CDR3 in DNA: TGTGCCAGCAGTCCCGACCGGGACAGGGGGCGAGGCTACACCTTC. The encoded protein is CASSPDRDRGRGYTF.

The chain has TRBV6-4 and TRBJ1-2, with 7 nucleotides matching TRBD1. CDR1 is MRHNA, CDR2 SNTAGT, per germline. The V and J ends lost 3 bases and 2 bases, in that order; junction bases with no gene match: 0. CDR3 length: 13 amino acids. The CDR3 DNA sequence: TGTGCCAGCAGTGAGACAGGGAACTATGGCTACACCTTC. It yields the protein CASSETGNYGYTF.

The CDR3 nucleotides read TGTGCCAGCACGGCTAGCACAGATACGCAGTATTTT. Protein product: CASTASTDTQYF. V gene TRBV2 combines with J gene TRBJ2-3; D remains unclear. CDR3 length: 12 residues. V gave up 7 bases and J gave up 0 bases, with 5 bases separating them. The germline gives CDR1 SNHLY, CDR2 FYNNEI.

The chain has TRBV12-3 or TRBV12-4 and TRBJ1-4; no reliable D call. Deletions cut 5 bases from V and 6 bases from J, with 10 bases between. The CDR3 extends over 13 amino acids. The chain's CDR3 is CASSRARDEKLFF. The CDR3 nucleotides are TGTGCCAGCAGTAGGGCGCGGGATGAAAAACTGTTTTTT.

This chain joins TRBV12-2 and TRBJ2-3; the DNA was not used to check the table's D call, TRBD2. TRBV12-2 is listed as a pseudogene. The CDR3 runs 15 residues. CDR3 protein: CASRLRAGGPDTQYF. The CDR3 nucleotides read TGTGCAAGTCGCTTAAGGGCGGGGGGGCCCGATACGCAGTATTTT.

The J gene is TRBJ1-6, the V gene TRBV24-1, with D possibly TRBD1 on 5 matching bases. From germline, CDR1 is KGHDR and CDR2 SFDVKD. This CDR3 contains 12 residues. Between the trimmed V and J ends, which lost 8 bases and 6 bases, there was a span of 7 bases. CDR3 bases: TGTGCCACCAACACAGGTAATTCACCCCTCCACTTT. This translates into CATNTGNSPLHF.

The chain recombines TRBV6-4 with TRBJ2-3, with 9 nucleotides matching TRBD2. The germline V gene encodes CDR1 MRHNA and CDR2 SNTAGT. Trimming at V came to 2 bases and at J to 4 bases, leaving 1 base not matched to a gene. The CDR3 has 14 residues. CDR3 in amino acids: CASSDGTSPDTQYF. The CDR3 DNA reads TGTGCCAGCAGTGACGGGACTAGCCCAGATACGCAGTATTTT.